The 22 T cell receptor beta chains presented below share a single source sample, sequenced in a study of blood T cell repertoires in COVID-19. Profiling relied on immunoSEQ multiplex PCR, and the TCRdb table lists in-frame clones only, not all of them. The sample shows 150,000 to 200,000 clones, approximately 86% of them seen only once. The sequencing input was peripheral blood. Source of these receptors: a woman older than 75 with COVID-19, enrolled during active disease.

This chain connects TRBV5-1 to TRBJ1-2, with D hard to call. Trimming took off 5 bases at V and 2 bases at J, with 10 bases between the two ends. The CDR3 contains 13 residues. Germline V gene lookup returns CDR1 SGHRS and CDR2 YFSETQ. The CDR3 region is CASRRAYNYGYTF. The CDR3 nucleotides read TGCGCCAGCAGACGAGCCTACAACTATGGCTACACCTTC.

J is TRBJ2-7 and V is TRBV5-1; TRBD1 matches at 7 bases. In germline, CDR1 is SGHRS, CDR2 YFSETQ. Trimming cost V 0 bases and J 3 bases; bases outside gene matches: 6. This CDR3 contains 15 residues. CDR3 in amino acids: CASSLAGGHNYEQYF. The CDR3 nucleotides are TGCGCCAGCAGCTTGGCAGGGGGACACAACTACGAGCAGTACTTC.

V gene TRBV3-1 (or the pseudogene TRBV3-2) combines with J gene TRBJ2-5; D might be TRBD2 (6 bases). CDR1 LGHDT and CDR2 YNNKEL come from the germline V gene (reference sequence). This CDR3 is 13 amino acids long. Trimming pared 6 bases from V and 5 bases from J, leaving 13 bases between. Written as DNA, the CDR3 is TGTGCCAGCAGTATCGGGACTTGGGAGACCCAGTACTTC. This sequence encodes CASSIGTWETQYF.

This clone was seen just once. The rearrangement uses TRBV28 and TRBJ1-2, with D tentatively TRBD1 (6 bases). The germline V gene has CDR1 MDHEN and CDR2 SYDVKM. V shed 1 base and J shed 4 bases, with 13 bases lying between them. The CDR3 consists of 15 residues. The CDR3: CASSLLNPGVYGYTF. For the CDR3, the DNA is TGTGCCAGCAGTTTATTGAACCCAGGGGTCTATGGCTACACCTTC.

The chain employs TRBV5-5 and TRBJ2-7; 9 positions match TRBD2. V shed 2 bases and J 1 base; nucleotides not matched to a gene: 4. The CDR3 has 15 amino acids. Looked up from germline, CDR1 is SGHKS and CDR2 is YYEKEE (reference sequence). CDR3 sequence (DNA): TGTGCCAGCAGCTTCCTAGCGGGATCGTCCTACGAGCAGTACTTC. Translating gives CASSFLAGSSYEQYF.

The chain joins TRBV6-5 to TRBJ2-7, with 7 bases that match TRBD1. This CDR3 region has 12 residues. Trimming cost V 10 bases and J 0 bases; bases outside gene matches: 3. Germline lookup yields CDR1 MNHEY and CDR2 SVGAGI. The CDR3, as DNA: TGTGCCACCCGACAGGGCTCCTACGAGCAGTACTTC. It translates to CATRQGSYEQYF.

This chain joins TRBV5-1 and TRBJ1-1; 9 nucleotides match TRBD1. The CDR3 spans 17 residues. V shed 1 base, J shed 4 bases, and the junction held 11 bases outside the gene matches. From germline, CDR1 is SGHRS and CDR2 YFSETQ. In DNA, the CDR3 is TGCGCCAGCAGCTTGCGGAGTAGTGGACAGGGGAGCACTGAAGCTTTCTTT. The encoded protein is CASSLRSSGQGSTEAFF.

The V and J genes are TRBV4-1 and TRBJ1-4; the match to TRBD1 covers 9 bases. The CDR3 length is 15 residues. The ends lost 3 bases at V and 8 bases at J; junction bases unmatched: 7. Germline V gene data show CDR1 as MGHRA and CDR2 as YSYEKL. CDR3 sequence (DNA): TGCGCCAGCAGCCACATACAGGGGGCACGGGAAAAACTGTTTTTT. Translating it yields CASSHIQGAREKLFF.

The genes are TRBV7-9 and TRBJ2-3; TRBD2 matches 9 bases. Germline CDR1 is SEHNR and CDR2 is FQNEAQ (reference sequence). This CDR3 contains 15 residues. V shed 3 bases, J shed 4 bases, and the junction held 5 bases outside the gene matches. Written as DNA, the CDR3 is TGTGCCAGCAGCTTGGGCGGGAGGGTTCCAGATACGCAGTATTTT. Translating it yields CASSLGGRVPDTQYF.

The rearrangement joins TRBV10-3 to TRBJ2-5; 8 nucleotides agree with TRBD1. The V gene's germline CDR1 is ENHRY and CDR2 SYGVKD. J lost 2 bases, V lost 6 bases, and 5 bases had no gene match. The CDR3 is 14 residues long. CDR3 amino acids: CAISQDRGQETQYF. The CDR3 nucleotides are TGTGCCATCAGCCAAGACAGGGGACAAGAGACCCAGTACTTC.

The chain carries TRBV19 and TRBJ1-2; D is unresolved. The CDR3 covers 14 residues. CDR1 is LNHDA and CDR2 is SQIVND in the germline V gene (reference sequence). V lost 3 bases and J lost 2, with 10 bases in between. The CDR3 DNA reads TGTGCCAGTAGTATTTTAGGAGTCAACTATGGCTACACCTTC. Translating gives CASSILGVNYGYTF.

This chain connects TRBV14 to TRBJ2-3; 9 nucleotides agree with TRBD2. Germline assignment: CDR1 SGHDN and CDR2 FVKESK. The V segment lost 8 bases and the J segment 4 bases; nucleotides outside the gene matches: 13. The CDR3 consists of 16 residues. CDR3 in DNA: TGTGCCAGCCTCGCATGGACTAGCGAGGGATCAGATACGCAGTATTTT. Its translation is CASLAWTSEGSDTQYF.

A single count supports this clone. The chain has TRBV2 and TRBJ2-1; a weak D match, TRBD1 (6 bases). The CDR3 has 15 residues. CDR1 SNHLY and CDR2 FYNNEI come from the germline V gene. The ends were cut back, 6 bases at V and 5 bases at J, with 17 bases in the middle. The CDR3 DNA follows: TGTGCCAGCAGGAGGGCGGAGGACAGCAACAATGAGCAGTTCTTC. Translating it yields CASRRAEDSNNEQFF. Combining the CDR3 with reference TRBV2 and TRBJ2-1 gives the whole variable domain EPEVTQTPSHQVTQMGQEVILRCVPISNHLYFYWYRQILGQKVEFLVSFYNNEISEKSEIFDDQFSVERPDGSNFTLKIRSTKLEDSAMYFCASRRAEDSNNEQFFGPGTRLTVL.

V gene TRBV24-1 combines with J gene TRBJ2-1, with D maybe TRBD1 (6 bases). CDR3 size: 16 residues. V gave up 5 bases and J gave up 0 bases, with 13 bases separating them. Looked up from germline, CDR1 is KGHDR and CDR2 is SFDVKD. CDR3 in amino acids: CATSGAQGSSYNEQFF. For the CDR3, the DNA is TGTGCCACCAGTGGTGCACAGGGTTCCTCCTACAATGAGCAGTTCTTC.

V gene TRBV29-1 combines with J gene TRBJ1-2; D is perhaps TRBD1 (6 bases). The CDR3 sequence is 13 residues long. V was trimmed by 7 bases and J by 3 bases, leaving 15 bases between them. CDR1 is SQVTM and CDR2 is ANQGSEA in the germline V gene. CDR3 in amino acids: CSAVTGTDYGYTF. Written as DNA, the CDR3 is TGCAGCGCCGTCACAGGGACGGACTATGGCTACACCTTC. The full variable domain, rest sourced from reference TRBV29-1 and TRBJ1-2, is SAVISQKPSRDICQRGTSLTIQCQVDSQVTMMFWYRQQPGQSLTLIATANQGSEATYESGFVIDKFPISRPNLTFSTLTVSNMSPEDSSIYLCSAVTGTDYGYTFGSGTRLTVV.

This clone was observed once. The rearrangement uses TRBV12-3 or TRBV12-4 and TRBJ1-6, with D perhaps matching TRBD1 (6 bases). The V end lost 5 bases, the J end lost 10 bases, and 12 bases lay between the germline ends. CDR3 length: 13 amino acids. The CDR3 here is CASSPSGESPLHF. The CDR3 DNA is TGTGCCAGCAGTCCCTCAGGGGAGTCACCCCTCCACTTT.

This clone was observed once. The chain employs TRBV7-8 and TRBJ1-6; TRBD1 matches 8 bases. Germline-derived CDR1 and CDR2 are SGHVS and FQNEAQ. V shed 3 bases, J shed 10 bases, and the junction held 5 bases outside the gene matches. The CDR3 loop spans 14 amino acids. CDR3 bases: TGTGCCAGCAGCTTGGACAGGGTGATGTCACCCCTCCACTTT. Its protein is CASSLDRVMSPLHF.

This clone was counted once. This rearrangement joins TRBV9 to TRBJ1-2, with D unclear. Germline V gene lookup returns CDR1 SGDLS and CDR2 YYNGEE. The CDR3 is made up of 16 amino acids. V lost 0 bases, J lost 4 bases, and 16 bases lay in between. In DNA form, the CDR3 reads TGTGCCAGCAGCGTAGGAGTTGGCCTAGGAGCCTATGGCTACACCTTC. This gives the protein CASSVGVGLGAYGYTF.

The CDR3 protein is CASSYRQVGQGDGYTF. CDR3 DNA: TGCGCCAGCAGCTACCGGCAGGTGGGACAGGGGGATGGCTACACCTTC. The gene calls are TRBV5-1 and TRBJ1-2; 11 bases are shared with TRBD1. Trimming cost V 3 bases and J 6 bases; bases outside gene matches: 10. Germline CDR1 and CDR2: SGHRS and YFSETQ. The CDR3 length is 16 residues. Full variable domain (outside the CDR3, taken from reference TRBV5-1 and TRBJ1-2): KAGVTQTPRYLIKTRGQQVTLSCSPISGHRSVSWYQQTPGQGLQFLFEYFSETQRNKGNFPGRFSGRQFSNSRSEMNVSTLELGDSALYLCASSYRQVGQGDGYTFGSGTRLTVV.

The chain links TRBV7-2 to TRBJ2-1, with 9 bases aligning to TRBD2. The CDR3 contains 15 residues. V dropped 5 bases and J dropped 5; count of bases not matched to a gene: 7. Germline lookup yields CDR1 SGHTA and CDR2 FQGNSA. The CDR3 loop is CASSVSGSGNNEQFF. Written as DNA, the CDR3 is TGTGCCAGCAGCGTTAGCGGGAGCGGGAACAATGAGCAGTTCTTC.

This clone was picked up one time. The chain uses TRBV28 and TRBJ2-7; 12 bases fit TRBD1. Germline CDR1 is MDHEN and CDR2 is SYDVKM. The CDR3 covers 15 residues. V lost 3 bases, J lost 5 bases, and 5 bases stayed unmatched. In DNA form, the CDR3 reads TGTGCCAGCAGTTTGCTGGGGACAGGGGGCCACGAGCAGTACTTC. The encoded protein is CASSLLGTGGHEQYF.

This chain links TRBV5-4 with TRBJ1-1, with D possibly being TRBD1 (5 bases). The CDR3 length is 15 residues. The germline V gene encodes CDR1 SGHNT and CDR2 YYREEE (reference sequence). The V end was cut by 3 bases, the J end by 3 bases, with 15 bases between. DNA for the CDR3: TGTGCCAGCAGCTACTACAAGACAGCCTACACTGAAGCTTTCTTT. It specifies CASSYYKTAYTEAFF. Full variable domain (rest looked up from reference TRBV5-4 and TRBJ1-1): ETGVTQSPTHLIKTRGQQVTLRCSSQSGHNTVSWYQQALGQGPQFIFQYYREEENGRGNFPPRFSGLQFPNYSSELNVNALELDDSALYLCASSYYKTAYTEAFFGQGTRLTVV.